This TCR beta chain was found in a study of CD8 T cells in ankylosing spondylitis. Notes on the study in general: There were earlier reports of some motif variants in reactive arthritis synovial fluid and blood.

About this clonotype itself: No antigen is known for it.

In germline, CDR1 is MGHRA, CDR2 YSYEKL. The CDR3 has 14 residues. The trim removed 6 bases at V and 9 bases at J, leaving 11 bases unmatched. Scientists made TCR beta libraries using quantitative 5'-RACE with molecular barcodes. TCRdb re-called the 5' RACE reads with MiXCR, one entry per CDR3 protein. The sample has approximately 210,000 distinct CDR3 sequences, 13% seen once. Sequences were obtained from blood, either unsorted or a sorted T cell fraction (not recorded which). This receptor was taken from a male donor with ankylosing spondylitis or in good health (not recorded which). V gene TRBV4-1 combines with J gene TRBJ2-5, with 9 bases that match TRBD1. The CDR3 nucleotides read TGCGCCAGCAGGGGACAGGGCCCATGGGGGCCCCAGTACTTC. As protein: CASRGQGPWGPQYF.